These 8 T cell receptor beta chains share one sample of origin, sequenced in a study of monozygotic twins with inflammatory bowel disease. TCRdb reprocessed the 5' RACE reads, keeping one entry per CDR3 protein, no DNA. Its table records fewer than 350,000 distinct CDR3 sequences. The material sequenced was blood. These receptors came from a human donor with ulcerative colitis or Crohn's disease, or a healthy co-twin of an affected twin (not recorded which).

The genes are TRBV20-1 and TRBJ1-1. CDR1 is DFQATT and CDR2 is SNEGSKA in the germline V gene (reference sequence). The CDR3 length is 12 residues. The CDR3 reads CSASNGNTEAFF.

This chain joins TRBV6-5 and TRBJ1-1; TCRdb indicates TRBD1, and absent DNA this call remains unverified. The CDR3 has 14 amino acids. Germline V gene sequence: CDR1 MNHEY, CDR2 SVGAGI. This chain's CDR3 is CASRPRGGGTEAFF.

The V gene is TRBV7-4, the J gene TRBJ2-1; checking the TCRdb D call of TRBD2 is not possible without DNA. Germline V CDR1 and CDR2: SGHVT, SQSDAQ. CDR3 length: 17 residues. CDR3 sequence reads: CASSLASGRGAKNEQFF. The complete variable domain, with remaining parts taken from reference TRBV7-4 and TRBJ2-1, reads GAGVSQSPRYKVAKRGRDVALRCDSISGHVTLYWYRQTLGQGSEVLTYSQSDAQRDKSGRPSGRFSAERPERSVSTLKIQRTEQGDSAVYLCASSLASGRGAKNEQFFGPGTRLTVL.

CDR3 region: CATSDEGPNQPQHF. This sequence joins TRBV24-1 and TRBJ1-5. Germline V lookup: CDR1 KGHDR, CDR2 SFDVKD. The CDR3 extends over 14 amino acids.

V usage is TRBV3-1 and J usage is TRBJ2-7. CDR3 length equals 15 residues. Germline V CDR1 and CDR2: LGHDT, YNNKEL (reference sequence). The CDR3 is CASSQELAYSYEQYF.

The CDR3 loop is CASSFDAVSYEQYF. The gene calls are TRBV5-1 and TRBJ2-7. The germline gives CDR1 SGHRS, CDR2 YFSETQ. This CDR3 is built from 14 residues.

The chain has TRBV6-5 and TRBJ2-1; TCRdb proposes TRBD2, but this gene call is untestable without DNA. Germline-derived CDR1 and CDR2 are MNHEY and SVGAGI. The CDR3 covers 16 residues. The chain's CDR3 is CASSFKRAHHDNEQFF.

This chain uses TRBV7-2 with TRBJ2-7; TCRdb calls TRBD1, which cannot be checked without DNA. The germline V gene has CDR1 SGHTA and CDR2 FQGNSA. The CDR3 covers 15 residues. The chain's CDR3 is CASSPRGQGGYEQYF.